This passage covers 26 T cell receptor beta chains from one sample sequenced in a study of brain T cells in children with intractable seizures. Data came from immunoSEQ multiplex PCR; TCRdb stores just in-frame clones and leaves some out. The table shows hundreds of thousands of clones, with roughly 93% occurring only once. Documented time point: blood from clinic visit 5 months post-surgery; TSC patient then seizure free. This specimen was peripheral blood, taken 5 to 6 months after surgery. These receptors were obtained from a boy under three years old with tuberous sclerosis and intractable seizures.

The chain has TRBV5-1 and TRBJ1-2; weak D call: TRBD1 (5 bases). This CDR3 is built from 13 residues. V dropped 5 bases and J dropped 3 bases, with 11 bases sitting between them. Germline lookup yields CDR1 SGHRS and CDR2 YFSETQ. CDR3 region: CASSQDSYYGYTF. In DNA, the CDR3 is TGCGCCAGCAGTCAAGACAGCTACTATGGCTACACCTTC. Together with reference TRBV5-1 and TRBJ1-2, the CDR3 gives the full variable domain: KAGVTQTPRYLIKTRGQQVTLSCSPISGHRSVSWYQQTPGQGLQFLFEYFSETQRNKGNFPGRFSGRQFSNSRSEMNVSTLELGDSALYLCASSQDSYYGYTFGSGTRLTVV.

This chain's CDR3 is CASSCPQDSHSYEQYF. The CDR3 DNA follows: TGTGCCAGCAGTTGCCCCCAGGACTCCCACTCCTACGAGCAGTACTTC. The rearrangement uses TRBV27 and TRBJ2-7, with a possible D match to TRBD2 (5 bases). The CDR3 contains 16 residues. Germline lookup yields CDR1 MNHEY and CDR2 SMNVEV (reference sequence). V dropped 4 bases and J dropped 0 bases, with 16 bases sitting between them.

The chain uses TRBV5-1 and TRBJ1-2, with D maybe TRBD1 (6 bases). The CDR3 consists of 13 residues. Germline V gives CDR1 SGHRS, CDR2 YFSETQ. V was shortened by 5 bases and J by 8 bases, with 16 bases between the two germline ends. The CDR3 region has the DNA TGCGCCAGCAGAGGGACAACCCAGGGGGGCTACACCTTC. Residues: CASRGTTQGGYTF.

This chain connects TRBV19 to TRBJ2-1; D may be TRBD2 (6 bases). V was cut by 8 bases and J by 10 bases, with 18 bases left in between. The germline gives CDR1 LNHDA, CDR2 SQIVND (reference sequence). The CDR3 consists of 13 residues. CDR3: CASQRVGDREQFF. The CDR3 nucleotides read TGTGCCAGTCAGCGGGTGGGGGATCGGGAGCAGTTCTTC.

The V call is TRBV5-1, the J call TRBJ2-2; maybe TRBD1 (5 bases). Trimming left V 2 bases short and J 6 bases short, with 11 bases between. The CDR3 spans 14 residues. CDR1 SGHRS and CDR2 YFSETQ come from the germline V gene. CDR3 protein: CASSFQGEAGELFF. In DNA, the CDR3 is TGCGCCAGCAGCTTTCAGGGCGAGGCCGGGGAGCTGTTTTTT.

The chain links TRBV5-1 to TRBJ1-1, with D uncertain. Germline-derived CDR1 and CDR2 are SGHRS and YFSETQ. The CDR3 is 15 amino acids. Trimming removed 0 bases from V and 4 bases from J, with 13 bases in between. Here the CDR3 DNA reads TGCGCCAGCAGCTTGGCGGACTGGGAGGGCACTGAAGCTTTCTTT. Residues: CASSLADWEGTEAFF. Filled out from reference TRBV5-1 and TRBJ1-1, the complete variable domain reads KAGVTQTPRYLIKTRGQQVTLSCSPISGHRSVSWYQQTPGQGLQFLFEYFSETQRNKGNFPGRFSGRQFSNSRSEMNVSTLELGDSALYLCASSLADWEGTEAFFGQGTRLTVV.

The chain has TRBV5-1 and TRBJ2-1, with TRBD2 matching 13 bases. Losses at the gene ends were 4 bases for V and 4 bases for J; bases not matched to a gene: 8. Germline values: CDR1 SGHRS, CDR2 YFSETQ. CDR3 length: 17 residues. DNA of the CDR3: TGCGCCAGCAGCCCCGAGGGACTAGCGGGGACTTACAATGAGCAGTTCTTC. It translates to CASSPEGLAGTYNEQFF. The entire variable domain, with the rest obtained from reference TRBV5-1 and TRBJ2-1, is as follows: KAGVTQTPRYLIKTRGQQVTLSCSPISGHRSVSWYQQTPGQGLQFLFEYFSETQRNKGNFPGRFSGRQFSNSRSEMNVSTLELGDSALYLCASSPEGLAGTYNEQFFGPGTRLTVL.

This clone was observed a few times. V usage is TRBV2 and J usage is TRBJ1-2, with TRBD1 matching 10 bases. The germline V gene encodes CDR1 SNHLY and CDR2 FYNNEI. V trimming: 6 bases; J trimming: 8 bases; junction bases outside the gene matches: 9. The CDR3 has 14 amino acids. DNA for the CDR3: TGTGCCAGCAGCGCAGACAGGGGGCGTAGGGGCTACACCTTC. Amino acid sequence: CASSADRGRRGYTF.

The V gene is TRBV27, the J gene TRBJ2-3, with D unresolved. CDR1 and CDR2 (germline): MNHEY, SMNVEV (reference sequence). The germline V and J ends were trimmed by 5 bases and 2 bases, with 11 bases remaining between them. The CDR3 consists of 14 residues. The CDR3 DNA is TGTGCCAGCAGTGTGGCAGGACCCACAGATACGCAGTATTTT. This gives the protein CASSVAGPTDTQYF.

In its sample, this clone was seen once. The rearrangement joins TRBV30 to TRBJ2-3, with 11 bases aligning to TRBD2. Germline V gene lookup returns CDR1 GTSNPN and CDR2 SVGIG (reference sequence). The V segment lost 3 bases and the J segment 7 bases; nucleotides outside the gene matches: 6. This CDR3 has 14 residues. The DNA for the CDR3 is TGTGCCTGGAGCGACCTAGCGGGAGGATATACGCAGTATTTT. Its translation is CAWSDLAGGYTQYF.

The rearrangement joins TRBV6-4 to TRBJ2-5, with D hard to call. CDR3 length: 13 amino acids. CDR1 is MRHNA, CDR2 SNTAGT, per germline. The V gene lost 3 bases and the J gene lost 5 bases, with 10 bases spanning the gap. CDR3 loop: CASSERLGETQYF. The CDR3 DNA follows: TGTGCCAGCAGTGAAAGGCTGGGGGAGACCCAGTACTTC.

V gene TRBV5-5 combines with J gene TRBJ2-7, with a tentative D call TRBD1 (5 bases). This CDR3 comprises 13 residues. In germline, CDR1 is SGHKS, CDR2 YYEKEE (reference sequence). Trimming shortened V by 4 bases and J by 2 bases, and 10 bases separated the two germline ends. The CDR3 nucleotides are TGTGCCAGCAGCAGTGACAGAACCTACGAGCAGTACTTC. The encoded protein is CASSSDRTYEQYF.

This chain uses TRBV6-2 or TRBV6-3 with TRBJ2-3; D is unresolved. This CDR3 region has 13 residues. V was cut by 2 bases and J by 2 bases, with 5 bases left in between. In germline, CDR1 is MNHEY, CDR2 SVGEGT. The CDR3 nucleotides are TGTGCCAGCAGTTACCTCCACACAGATACGCAGTATTTT. Amino acids: CASSYLHTDTQYF.

V is TRBV30 and J is TRBJ2-6; TRBD2 agrees at 8 bases. The V and J ends lost 4 bases and 4 bases, in that order; junction bases with no gene match: 9. This CDR3 has 16 amino acids. Germline-derived CDR1 and CDR2 are GTSNPN and SVGIG (reference sequence). CDR3: CAWTPGGTAGANVLTF. CDR3 DNA: TGTGCCTGGACCCCGGGAGGGACCGCCGGGGCCAACGTCCTGACTTTC.

The CDR3 region is CASSVSAAPYEQYF. The CDR3 coding sequence is TGTGCCAGCAGCGTTTCAGCAGCTCCCTACGAGCAGTACTTC. The chain carries TRBV9 and TRBJ2-7, with D uncertain. The CDR3 runs to 14 residues. The germline V gene has CDR1 SGDLS and CDR2 YYNGEE. V lost 2 bases to trimming and J lost 2 bases, with 11 bases between them.

The rearrangement joins TRBV7-6 to TRBJ1-4; 9 positions agree with TRBD1. V shed 2 bases and J 8 bases; nucleotides not matched to a gene: 18. Germline V CDR1 and CDR2: SGHVS, FNYEAQ. This CDR3 spans 19 amino acids. CDR3 sequence (DNA): TGTGCCAGCAGCTTAAGCCTCCGTCCCGGGACAGGGATGGACGAAAAACTGTTTTTT. The encoded protein is CASSLSLRPGTGMDEKLFF.

The chain couples TRBV10-3 to TRBJ1-1; unclear D gene. CDR1 is ENHRY, CDR2 SYGVKD, per germline. The CDR3 runs 13 residues. V was clipped by 3 bases and J by 0 bases, with 5 bases between them. CDR3 DNA sequence: TGTGCCATCAGTGACTCGGTGAACACTGAAGCTTTCTTT. Residues: CAISDSVNTEAFF.

The V and J genes are TRBV4-1 and TRBJ2-4; the match to TRBD2 covers 13 bases. Losses at the gene ends were 4 bases for V and 1 base for J; bases not matched to a gene: 10. This CDR3 is 19 amino acids long. Per germline, CDR1 MGHRA and CDR2 YSYEKL. The CDR3 sequence: CASSRGLAGDNEAKNIQYF. The CDR3 DNA follows: TGCGCCAGCAGCCGCGGACTAGCGGGGGATAACGAGGCCAAAAACATTCAGTACTTC.

The rearrangement joins TRBV30 to TRBJ2-7; 10 bases are a match to TRBD2. CDR1 is GTSNPN and CDR2 is SVGIG in the germline V gene (reference sequence). The V and J ends lost 2 bases and 2 bases, in that order; junction bases with no gene match: 3. The CDR3 totals 14 residues. CDR3 sequence reads: CAWSNLAGAYEQYF. DNA of the CDR3: TGTGCCTGGAGTAACCTAGCGGGGGCCTACGAGCAGTACTTC.

As to this clone: Mismatch with germline at one junction end may stem from a read error. The chain couples TRBV28 to TRBJ1-4; 7 positions match TRBD1. The germline CDR1 and CDR2 sequences are MDHEN and SYDVKM. The CDR3 contains 12 residues. The CDR3 region is CASSLRQGGYLF. The CDR3 DNA is TGTGCCAGCAGTTTACGTCAGGGGGGTTACCTTTTT.

This clone was seen once. The chain uses TRBV9 and TRBJ1-1, with D possibly TRBD1 on 6 matching bases. V was trimmed by 0 bases and J by 5 bases, leaving 11 bases between them. The CDR3 is 14 amino acids. Germline CDR1 is SGDLS and CDR2 is YYNGEE. The CDR3 region is CASSVVDRTTEAFF. The CDR3 DNA follows: TGTGCCAGCAGCGTAGTTGACAGGACGACTGAAGCTTTCTTT.

The gene calls are TRBV1 and TRBJ1-1. TRBV1 represents a pseudogene. This CDR3 has 12 amino acids. This chain's CDR3 is CTSSQVGGQAFF. The DNA of the CDR3 is TGCACCAGCAGCCAAGTCGGGGGGCAGGCTTTCTTT.

The rearrangement joins TRBV5-1 to TRBJ2-1; 7 bases fit TRBD1. The CDR3 runs to 17 residues. Losses at the gene ends were 0 bases for V and 0 bases for J; bases not matched to a gene: 6. Germline lookup yields CDR1 SGHRS and CDR2 YFSETQ. CDR3 region: CASSLAVGQSSYNEQFF. The DNA for the CDR3 is TGCGCCAGCAGCTTGGCGGTGGGACAGAGCTCCTACAATGAGCAGTTCTTC.

This chain connects TRBV24-1 to TRBJ1-2; D remains unclear. The CDR3 runs to 12 residues. Trimming took 3 bases from V and 8 from J, leaving 9 bases between them. Germline CDR1 KGHDR, CDR2 SFDVKD. CDR3 sequence reads: CATSDTQYGYTF. The CDR3 nucleotides read TGTGCCACCAGTGATACCCAGTACGGCTACACCTTC.

J is TRBJ2-7 and V is TRBV4-1; maybe TRBD2 (6 bases). V was pared by 4 bases and J by 3 bases, with 19 bases between. Germline V lookup: CDR1 MGHRA, CDR2 YSYEKL. The CDR3 spans 16 residues. CDR3 sequence reads: CASSRGLAEGGYEQYF. The CDR3, as DNA: TGCGCCAGCAGCCGCGGATTAGCGGAGGGCGGCTACGAGCAGTACTTC.

V gene TRBV9 combines with J gene TRBJ1-4, with a weak D call TRBD1 (5 bases). This CDR3 spans 15 amino acids. Trimming left V 0 bases short and J 7 bases short, with 13 bases between. In germline, CDR1 is SGDLS, CDR2 YYNGEE. For the CDR3, the DNA is TGTGCCAGCAGCGTAGAAGGGACGGACATTGAAAAACTGTTTTTT. As protein: CASSVEGTDIEKLFF. The whole variable domain, filled in from reference TRBV9 and TRBJ1-4, reads DSGVTQTPKHLITATGQRVTLRCSPRSGDLSVYWYQQSLDQGLQFLIQYYNGEERAKGNILERFSAQQFPDLHSELNLSSLELGDSALYFCASSVEGTDIEKLFFGSGTQLSVL.